The 16 T cell receptor beta chains presented below share a single source sample, sequenced in a study of blood T cell repertoires in COVID-19 (dated by TCRdb to the early 2020s). Library preparation used the immunoSEQ multiplex PCR assay. The table comes from immuneACCESS by way of TCRdb, which keeps in-frame sequences with V and J called. Part of the clones is missing from these tables; in studies checked, under half for an unresolved V gene and the rest for unknown reasons. The sample table contains under 200,000 clones; only one count was recorded for about four fifths of them. 10% to 15% of the sample is held by the ten biggest clonotypes. The sample was peripheral blood. Receptors were obtained from a man in his sixties or seventies who had recovered from COVID-19.

The chain combines TRBV9 with TRBJ2-1, with 7 bases lining up with TRBD2. The CDR3 consists of 16 residues. Germline CDR1 is SGDLS and CDR2 is YYNGEE. The ends lost 1 base at V and 6 bases at J; junction bases unmatched: 10. The CDR3 loop is CASSVLSRGRVNEQFF. Written as DNA, the CDR3 is TGTGCCAGCAGCGTACTATCCAGAGGGAGGGTCAATGAGCAGTTCTTC.

The chain uses TRBV7-9 and TRBJ2-6, with D hard to call. The CDR3 extends over 15 amino acids. V shed 5 bases and J shed 1 base, with 9 bases lying between them. The germline V gene encodes CDR1 SEHNR and CDR2 FQNEAQ (reference sequence). CDR3 nucleotide sequence: TGTGCCAGCAGCCCCGAGGTATCTGGGGCCAACGTCCTGACTTTC. Amino acid sequence: CASSPEVSGANVLTF.

This rearrangement joins TRBV7-2 to TRBJ2-1; TRBD2 agrees at 7 bases. The CDR3 extends over 16 amino acids. V lost 6 bases to trimming and J lost 8 bases; unmatched junction nucleotides: 16. Looked up from germline, CDR1 is SGHTA and CDR2 is FQGNSA. The CDR3 sequence: CASRPGGTTRNDEQFF. The DNA for the CDR3 is TGTGCCAGCAGACCGGGCGGGACTACGAGAAACGATGAGCAGTTCTTC.

This clone occurred once. This chain links TRBV6-5 with TRBJ1-2; 8 nucleotides match TRBD1. The germline CDR1 and CDR2 sequences are MNHEY and SVGAGI. The CDR3 sequence is 14 residues long. J was trimmed by 6 bases and V by 7 bases; bases with no gene match: 10. The DNA of the CDR3 is TGTGCCAGCACTTTTGGACAGGGAGGTGATGGCTACACCTTC. Its translation is CASTFGQGGDGYTF.

The chain joins TRBV3-1 (or the pseudogene TRBV3-2) to TRBJ2-3, with 11 nucleotides matching TRBD1. This CDR3 spans 15 amino acids. Germline V gives CDR1 LGHDT, CDR2 YNNKEL (reference sequence). V shed 3 bases and J 5 bases; nucleotides not matched to a gene: 4. CDR3 loop: CASSQGQGVGDTQYF. CDR3 coding DNA: TGTGCCAGCAGCCAGGGACAGGGGGTTGGAGATACGCAGTATTTT.

As DNA, the CDR3 is TGTGCCAGCAGCCCAGGACTAGACACAGATACGCAGTATTTT. Its translation: CASSPGLDTDTQYF. The chain recombines TRBV7-3 with TRBJ2-3; 7 nucleotides align to TRBD2. CDR1 and CDR2 from the germline V gene are SGHTA and FQGTGA. After removal of 5 bases from V and 2 bases from J, the junction contained 4 bases not matched to a gene. The CDR3 extends over 14 amino acids.

There are a few counts of this clone. The chain links TRBV6-5 to TRBJ2-2; D gene unclear. Germline V gene sequence: CDR1 MNHEY, CDR2 SVGAGI. The CDR3 spans 15 residues. The V and J ends lost 6 bases and 2 bases respectively, with 13 bases between them. For the CDR3, the DNA is TGTGCCAGCAGCCCCCGAGGCGGTAACACCGGGGAGCTGTTTTTT. Translating gives CASSPRGGNTGELFF.

The chain is built from TRBV7-8 and TRBJ2-2, with D possibly being TRBD2 (5 bases). Germline V gene data show CDR1 as SGHVS and CDR2 as FQNEAQ. The V end was cut by 2 bases, the J end by 6 bases, with 16 bases between. The CDR3 length is 16 residues. The chain's CDR3 is CASSLNSRVSAGELFF. The CDR3 DNA follows: TGTGCCAGCAGCTTAAATAGTAGGGTTAGCGCCGGGGAGCTGTTTTTT.

The J gene is TRBJ2-2, the V gene TRBV5-4; TRBD2 matches at 10 bases. This CDR3 has 17 amino acids. Germline CDR1 is SGHNT and CDR2 is YYREEE (reference sequence). The trim removed 4 bases at V and 3 bases at J, leaving 9 bases unmatched. CDR3 in DNA: TGTGCCAGCAGCCTGTCCGGGACTAGCGTTTACACCGGGGAGCTGTTTTTT. Amino acid sequence: CASSLSGTSVYTGELFF.

V is TRBV19 and J is TRBJ1-1; 9 nucleotides align to TRBD1. CDR1 and CDR2 from the germline V gene are LNHDA and SQIVND (reference sequence). This CDR3 region has 15 residues. V lost 5 bases to trimming and J lost 5 bases; unmatched junction nucleotides: 9. The CDR3 region has the DNA TGTGCCAGTAGTGCTATGACAGGGGGGGGAACTGAAGCTTTCTTT. Translation: CASSAMTGGGTEAFF.

The chain is built from TRBV18 and TRBJ1-1; 8 nucleotides agree with TRBD1. CDR3 length equals 15 residues. Germline lookup yields CDR1 KGHSH and CDR2 LQKENI. V trimming: 6 bases; J trimming: 0 bases; junction bases outside the gene matches: 6. DNA for the CDR3: TGTGCCAGCTCTCCGACAGGGGCACTGAACACTGAAGCTTTCTTT. Its translation is CASSPTGALNTEAFF. Full variable domain (missing parts from reference TRBV18 and TRBJ1-1): NAGVMQNPRHLVRRRGQEARLRCSPMKGHSHVYWYRQLPEEGLKFMVYLQKENIIDESGMPKERFSAEFPKEGPSILRIQQVVRGDSAAYFCASSPTGALNTEAFFGQGTRLTVV.

The gene calls are TRBV5-1 and TRBJ2-1; D gene ambiguous. The V and J ends lost 2 bases and 8 bases respectively, with 11 bases between them. There are 13 residues in the CDR3. From germline, CDR1 is SGHRS and CDR2 YFSETQ. CDR3 nucleotide sequence: TGCGCCAGCAGCTTATCGCCCCGGGATGAGCAGTTCTTC. Its protein product is CASSLSPRDEQFF.

The chain couples TRBV7-9 to TRBJ2-2; 7 bases match TRBD1. The V gene end was trimmed by 7 bases and the J gene end by 1 base; junction bases not matched to a gene: 3. CDR1 SEHNR and CDR2 FQNEAQ come from the germline V gene (reference sequence). The CDR3 has 14 amino acids. In DNA, the CDR3 is TGTGCCAGCATTCAGGGGGTGAACACCGGGGAGCTGTTTTTT. It encodes CASIQGVNTGELFF.

This chain links TRBV7-9 with TRBJ1-1; D possibly corresponds to TRBD1 (5 bases). Germline CDR1 and CDR2: SEHNR and FQNEAQ (reference sequence). The V and J ends lost 2 bases and 4 bases respectively, with 14 bases between them. The CDR3 totals 15 residues. Here the CDR3 reads CASSLMGGGATEAFF. The CDR3 nucleotides read TGTGCCAGCAGCTTAATGGGCGGAGGGGCCACTGAAGCTTTCTTT.

This sequence joins TRBV12-5 and TRBJ2-3, with 9 nucleotides matching TRBD1. Germline V gene data show CDR1 as LGHNT and CDR2 as FRNRAP. The CDR3 spans 16 residues. Losses at the gene ends were 5 bases for V and 4 bases for J; bases not matched to a gene: 10. This CDR3 reads CASGVGTGYTSDTQYF. The CDR3 region has the DNA TGTGCTAGTGGTGTGGGGACAGGGTATACTTCAGATACGCAGTATTTT.

The chain uses TRBV28 and TRBJ1-4, with D perhaps matching TRBD1 (5 bases). This CDR3 has 15 residues. The germline V gene has CDR1 MDHEN and CDR2 SYDVKM. V was pared by 9 bases and J by 4 bases, with 18 bases between. The CDR3 nucleotides read TGTGCCAGTTCCTCGGGGGGAGGGGATAATGAAAAACTGTTTTTT. Its protein product is CASSSGGGDNEKLFF. The whole variable domain, remainder taken from reference TRBV28 and TRBJ1-4, is DVKVTQSSRYLVKRTGEKVFLECVQDMDHENMFWYRQDPGLGLRLIYFSYDVKMKEKGDIPEGYSVSREKKERFSLILESASTNQTSMYLCASSSGGGDNEKLFFGSGTQLSVL.